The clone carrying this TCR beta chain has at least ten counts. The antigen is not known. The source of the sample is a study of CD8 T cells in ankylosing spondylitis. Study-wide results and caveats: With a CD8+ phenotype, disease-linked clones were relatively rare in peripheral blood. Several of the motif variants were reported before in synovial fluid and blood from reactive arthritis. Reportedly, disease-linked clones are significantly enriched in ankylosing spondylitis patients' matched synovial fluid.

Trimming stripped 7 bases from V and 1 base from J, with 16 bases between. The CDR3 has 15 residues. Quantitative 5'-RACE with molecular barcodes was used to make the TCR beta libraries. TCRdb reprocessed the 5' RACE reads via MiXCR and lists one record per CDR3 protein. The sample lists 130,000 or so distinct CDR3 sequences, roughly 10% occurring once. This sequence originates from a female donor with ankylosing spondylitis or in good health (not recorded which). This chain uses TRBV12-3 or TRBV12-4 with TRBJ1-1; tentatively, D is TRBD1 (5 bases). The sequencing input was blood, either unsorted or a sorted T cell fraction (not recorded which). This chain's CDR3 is CASKAWERGNTEAFF. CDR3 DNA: TGTGCCAGCAAGGCCTGGGAGAGGGGGAACACTGAAGCTTTCTTT.